These 23 T cell receptor beta chains came from one sample sequenced in a study of blood T cell repertoires in COVID-19. The table came from immunoSEQ multiplex PCR; TCRdb's copy has only in-frame clones and leaves some out. The table lists 180,000 or so clones, around nine tenths of them singletons, with 1.5% to 2% in the top ten. The source material was peripheral blood. These receptors originate from a young man with active or convalescent COVID-19.

The V and J genes are TRBV27 and TRBJ2-2, with D possibly matching TRBD2 (6 bases). This CDR3 contains 15 residues. Trimming pared 1 base from V and 6 bases from J, leaving 12 bases between. CDR1 is MNHEY, CDR2 SMNVEV, per germline (reference sequence). The CDR3 is CASSLLVGGAGELFF. The CDR3 DNA is TGTGCCAGCAGTTTATTGGTGGGCGGGGCCGGGGAGCTGTTTTTT.

This clone was picked up one time. The V gene is TRBV30, the J gene TRBJ1-5; no firm D call. Deletions cut 2 bases from V and 7 bases from J, with 15 bases between. Germline CDR1 and CDR2: GTSNPN and SVGIG (reference sequence). The CDR3 extends over 14 amino acids. The CDR3 region is CAWSFTRVGQPQHF. DNA of the CDR3: TGTGCCTGGAGTTTTACCCGGGTAGGACAGCCCCAGCATTTT.

This clone came up once. The chain recombines TRBV5-5 with TRBJ2-2, with 7 nucleotides matching TRBD2. J lost 0 bases, V lost 3 bases, and 5 bases had no gene match. CDR1 and CDR2 (germline): SGHKS, YYEKEE (reference sequence). The CDR3 extends over 16 amino acids. CDR3 residues: CASSSLGGANTGELFF. The CDR3 bases are TGTGCCAGCAGCTCCCTGGGGGGGGCGAACACCGGGGAGCTGTTTTTT.

The sample holds a few counts of this clone. This chain joins TRBV7-9 and TRBJ2-6; D is unresolved. V was shortened by 0 bases and J by 0 bases, with 3 bases between the two germline ends. The germline gives CDR1 SEHNR, CDR2 FQNEAQ (reference sequence). The CDR3 is 15 amino acids. The CDR3 DNA reads TGTGCCAGCAGCTTAGCCAGCTCTGGGGCCAACGTCCTGACTTTC. Translating it yields CASSLASSGANVLTF.

The gene calls are TRBV6-1 and TRBJ1-6; 7 bases align to TRBD1. Trimming cost V 0 bases and J 7 bases; bases outside gene matches: 9. The CDR3 is 17 amino acids. Germline V gene data show CDR1 as MNHNS and CDR2 as SASEGT. CDR3 protein: CASSEASFGTANSPLHF. The CDR3 DNA sequence: TGTGCCAGCAGTGAAGCGTCTTTCGGGACAGCCAATTCACCCCTCCACTTT.

The V and J genes are TRBV14 and TRBJ1-6; D is uncertain. The CDR3 runs to 15 residues. The germline V and J ends were trimmed by 2 bases and 4 bases, with 9 bases remaining between them. The germline V gene has CDR1 SGHDN and CDR2 FVKESK. The CDR3 here is CASSQSSFYNSPLHF. CDR3 DNA: TGTGCCAGCAGCCAATCCTCCTTTTATAATTCACCCCTCCACTTT. Supplemented by reference TRBV14 and TRBJ1-6, the full variable domain reads EAGVTQFPSHSVIEKGQTVTLRCDPISGHDNLYWYRRVMGKEIKFLLHFVKESKQDESGMPNNRFLAERTGGTYSTLKVQPAELEDSGVYFCASSQSSFYNSPLHFGNGTRLTVT.

The chain recombines TRBV11-2 with TRBJ2-7; tentatively, D is TRBD1 (5 bases). Deletions cut 2 bases from V and 2 bases from J, with 7 bases between. CDR1 and CDR2 from the germline V gene are SGHAT and FQNNGV. This CDR3 has 13 amino acids. Written as DNA, the CDR3 is TGTGCCAGCAGCTTACAGACAGCCTACGAGCAGTACTTC. Protein: CASSLQTAYEQYF.

The chain combines TRBV10-3 with TRBJ2-7; D may be TRBD1 (5 bases). Trimming left V 3 bases short and J 1 base short, with 7 bases between. CDR3 length: 13 residues. Germline CDR1 reads ENHRY; CDR2 reads SYGVKD. The CDR3 spells CAISEGASYEQYF. The CDR3 DNA follows: TGTGCCATCAGTGAAGGGGCGTCCTACGAGCAGTACTTC.

The V and J genes are TRBV6-6 and TRBJ1-1; D not resolved. Trimming left V 2 bases short and J 0 bases short, with 7 bases between. This CDR3 contains 14 residues. In germline, CDR1 is MNHNY, CDR2 SVGAGI (reference sequence). DNA of the CDR3: TGTGCCAGCAGTTACGACAATATGAACACTGAAGCTTTCTTT. Protein sequence: CASSYDNMNTEAFF.

This clone was detected only once. This sequence joins TRBV25-1 and TRBJ1-2; D is ambiguous. The CDR3 is 15 amino acids. Germline lookup yields CDR1 MGHDK and CDR2 SYGVNS. V lost 2 bases to trimming and J lost 4 bases, with 14 bases between them. The CDR3 reads CASSEGRGGGYGYTF. The DNA for the CDR3 is TGTGCCAGCAGTGAAGGTCGGGGTGGCGGCTATGGCTACACCTTC.

J is TRBJ2-3 and V is TRBV21-1; the listed D gene, TRBD2, was not tested against the DNA. TRBV21-1 is a pseudogene locus. This CDR3 is 20 amino acids long. CDR3 nucleotides: TGTGCCACGGCTACCCGGGGCAGGCCGGGACTAGCGGGACGAAGGCCGTTTAAGTATTTT. This gives the protein CATATRGRPGLAGRRPFKYF.

This clone turned up a few times. The V and J genes are TRBV4-3 and TRBJ1-6; D is perhaps TRBD1 (6 bases). The CDR3 contains 15 residues. The germline V gene encodes CDR1 LGHNA and CDR2 YSLEER. Deletions cut 2 bases from V and 7 bases from J, with 12 bases between. The CDR3 DNA follows: TGCGCCAGCAGCCAAAGACAGGCCAGGAATTCACCCCTCCACTTT. Translating it yields CASSQRQARNSPLHF.

The J gene is TRBJ2-1, the V gene TRBV20-1; TRBD2 matches 16 bases. Germline V gives CDR1 DFQATT, CDR2 SNEGSKA (reference sequence). This CDR3 contains 20 residues. V gave up 3 bases and J gave up 2 bases; unmatched junction bases: 13. The CDR3 region is CSASPTPGTSGGEAYNEQFF. The CDR3 bases are TGCAGTGCTAGTCCTACTCCCGGGACTAGCGGGGGGGAGGCCTACAATGAGCAGTTCTTC.

The genes are TRBV7-2 and TRBJ2-1; tentative D call: TRBD2 (6 bases). The CDR3 consists of 15 residues. The germline V gene has CDR1 SGHTA and CDR2 FQGNSA. V was shortened by 2 bases and J by 5 bases, with 13 bases between the two germline ends. The DNA of the CDR3 is TGTGCCAGCAGCTTACGGGGGAGTGTCAACAATGAGCAGTTCTTC. Its translation: CASSLRGSVNNEQFF. The full variable domain, its missing parts supplied by reference TRBV7-2 and TRBJ2-1, is GAGVSQSPSNKVTEKGKDVELRCDPISGHTALYWYRQSLGQGLEFLIYFQGNSAPDKSGLPSDRFSAERTGGSVSTLTIQRTQQEDSAVYLCASSLRGSVNNEQFFGPGTRLTVL.

J is TRBJ1-2 and V is TRBV3-1 (or the pseudogene TRBV3-2); no clear D. Germline CDR1 reads LGHDT; CDR2 reads YNNKEL (reference sequence). The V gene lost 2 bases and the J gene lost 4 bases, with 14 bases spanning the gap. The CDR3 spans 15 residues. CDR3 in amino acids: CASSQKRAGVYGYTF. The CDR3 DNA sequence: TGTGCCAGCAGCCAAAAGAGGGCGGGTGTCTATGGCTACACCTTC.

CDR3 residues: CASKETSVETQYF. CDR3 DNA: TGTGCCAGCAAGGAGACTAGCGTCGAGACCCAGTACTTC. V is TRBV2 and J is TRBJ2-5; 8 bases match TRBD2. CDR1 is SNHLY, CDR2 FYNNEI, per germline. Trimming cost V 7 bases and J 5 bases; bases outside gene matches: 6. The CDR3 has 13 amino acids.

The V and J genes are TRBV4-1 and TRBJ1-2, with D unresolved. Germline V lookup: CDR1 MGHRA, CDR2 YSYEKL. The V and J ends lost 0 bases and 4 bases respectively, with 6 bases between them. The length of the CDR3 is 13 residues. CDR3 residues: CASSQDGSYGYTF. DNA for the CDR3: TGCGCCAGCAGCCAAGATGGCAGCTATGGCTACACCTTC.

V gene TRBV9 combines with J gene TRBJ1-2; a weak D match, TRBD1 (6 bases). There are 15 residues in the CDR3. Germline V lookup: CDR1 SGDLS, CDR2 YYNGEE. V shed 0 bases and J shed 4 bases, with 13 bases lying between them. The CDR3 DNA follows: TGTGCCAGCAGCGTAGGGCAGGGGCGCGTCTATGGCTACACCTTC. Protein sequence: CASSVGQGRVYGYTF.

Only one count was recorded for this clone. V usage is TRBV3-1 (or the pseudogene TRBV3-2) and J usage is TRBJ2-2; a weak D match, TRBD2 (5 bases). Germline loops: CDR1 LGHDT, CDR2 YNNKEL (reference sequence). The CDR3 consists of 18 residues. V was trimmed by 2 bases and J by 2 bases, leaving 18 bases between them. CDR3 sequence (DNA): TGTGCCAGCAGCCAAAGCCTCTCGGAGGCGCTCAACACCGGGGAGCTGTTTTTT. This translates into CASSQSLSEALNTGELFF.

V is TRBV2 and J is TRBJ1-6; D is ambiguous. V was shortened by 6 bases and J by 8 bases, with 14 bases between the two germline ends. The CDR3 runs to 14 residues. Germline V gene lookup returns CDR1 SNHLY and CDR2 FYNNEI. The CDR3 DNA is TGTGCCAGCAGGGCGGAGGGCTCGGATTCACCCCTCCACTTT. Translating it yields CASRAEGSDSPLHF.

This chain uses TRBV6-1 with TRBJ2-3; no firm D call. Germline lookup yields CDR1 MNHNS and CDR2 SASEGT. The V end lost 1 base, the J end lost 2 bases, and 4 bases lay between the germline ends. This CDR3 is built from 13 residues. The CDR3 sequence is CASSEGATDTQYF. CDR3 nucleotides: TGTGCCAGCAGTGAAGGGGCCACAGATACGCAGTATTTT.

The V and J genes are TRBV9 and TRBJ2-5; 7 nucleotides match TRBD2. The CDR3 is made up of 15 amino acids. V dropped 3 bases and J dropped 2; count of bases not matched to a gene: 7. Per germline, CDR1 SGDLS and CDR2 YYNGEE. CDR3: CASSALSGGQETQYF. DNA of the CDR3: TGTGCCAGCAGCGCCCTATCGGGGGGTCAAGAGACCCAGTACTTC.

The chain carries TRBV7-8 and TRBJ2-7, with D perhaps matching TRBD1 (6 bases). There are 16 residues in the CDR3. Trimming pared 3 bases from V and 3 bases from J, leaving 18 bases between. Germline CDR1 is SGHVS and CDR2 is FQNEAQ. This chain's CDR3 is CASSFPGHHEFYEQYF. The CDR3 nucleotides are TGTGCCAGCAGCTTCCCGGGACACCACGAATTCTACGAGCAGTACTTC.